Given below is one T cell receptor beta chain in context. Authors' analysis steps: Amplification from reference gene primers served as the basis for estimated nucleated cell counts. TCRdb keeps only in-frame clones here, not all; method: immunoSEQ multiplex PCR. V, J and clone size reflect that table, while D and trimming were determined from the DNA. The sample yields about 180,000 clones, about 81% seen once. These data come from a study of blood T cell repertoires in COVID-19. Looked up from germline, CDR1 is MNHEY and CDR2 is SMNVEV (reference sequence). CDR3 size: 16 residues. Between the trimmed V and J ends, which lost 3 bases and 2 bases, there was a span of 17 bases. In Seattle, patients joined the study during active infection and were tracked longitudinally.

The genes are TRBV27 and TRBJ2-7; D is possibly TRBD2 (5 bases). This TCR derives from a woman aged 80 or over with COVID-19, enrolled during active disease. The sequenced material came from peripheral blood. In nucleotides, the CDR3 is TGTGCCAGCAGTTTCGGGATATCGGGGTCTACCTACGAGCAGTACTTC. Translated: CASSFGISGSTYEQYF.